The 2 T cell receptor beta chains in this list originate from one sample, sequenced in a study of blood T cell repertoires in COVID-19. Only in-frame clones appear in the TCRdb table, and some are missing; sequencing was by immunoSEQ multiplex PCR. The sample contains over 100,000 clones, approximately 85% of which appear only once. Sample: peripheral blood. The receptors originated from an older man with acute or convalescent COVID-19.

J is TRBJ1-1 and V is TRBV13, with unresolved D. This CDR3 has 13 amino acids. Germline CDR1 is PRHDT and CDR2 is FYEKMQ (reference sequence). With 0 bases removed from V and 10 bases from J, the gap between germline ends came to 12 bases. In nucleotides, the CDR3 is TGTGCCAGCAGCTTAGGCCGTGAAGGGAGAGCTTTCTTT. This codes for CASSLGREGRAFF.

The rearrangement joins TRBV10-2 to TRBJ1-3; tentative D call: TRBD1 (6 bases). The CDR3 sequence is 17 residues long. The germline gives CDR1 WSHSY, CDR2 SAAADI. V was shortened by 5 bases and J by 0 bases, with 17 bases between the two germline ends. CDR3 coding DNA: TGCGCCAGCAGTCCTTCACAGGGTACTAGCTCTGGAAACACCATATATTTT. Protein sequence: CASSPSQGTSSGNTIYF.